This entry is about one T cell receptor (beta chain). Its specificity is unknown. This entry belongs to a study of regulatory T cells in long-lasting Graves disease. Whole-study results and caveats: Persistent patients shared more public clonotypes (about 2,800) than newly diagnosed patients (about 1,000).

Sample time point: newly diagnosed GD, antithyroid drugs for less than 3 months. From RNA extracted from PBMCs, the TCR library was made. This CDR3 comprises 12 residues. The V gene's germline CDR1 is SNHLY and CDR2 FYNNEI. Between the trimmed V and J ends, which lost 5 bases and 7 bases, there was a span of 9 bases. Libraries of TCR beta came from iRepertoire HTBI primers plus Arm-PCR of CDR3 regions. Using its own MiXCR run on the multiplex PCR reads, TCRdb lists one record per CDR3 protein. The sample consists of over 200,000 distinct CDR3 sequences, 15% to 20% of them appearing once. The same data also contributed to another study, on T cells in Graves' hyperthyroidism and ophthalmopathy.

The rearrangement joins TRBV2 to TRBJ2-1, with D possibly matching TRBD1 (6 bases). This receptor was obtained from a woman aged 25 to 39 with Graves disease. The sample in question was peripheral blood mononuclear cells (PBMCs), obtained at new diagnosis, from a patient treated with antithyroid drugs. The CDR3 loop is CASSHRDNEQFF. CDR3 in DNA: TGTGCCAGCAGTCACAGGGATAATGAGCAGTTCTTC.